The 30 T cell receptor beta chains below come from one sample, sequenced in a study of control samples from healthy donors and cancer patients. The table came from immunoSEQ multiplex PCR; TCRdb's copy has only in-frame clones and leaves some out. The table shows 80,000 or so clones, with roughly nine tenths occurring only once. The sequencing sample was made of blood. The receptor source for this set is a man in his fifties in good health.

CDR3 residues: CASSLQGAEINEQFF. CDR3 DNA: TGCGCCAGCAGCTTACAGGGGGCTGAAATCAATGAGCAGTTCTTC. This chain connects TRBV5-1 to TRBJ2-1; TRBD1 agrees at 9 bases. This CDR3 has 15 residues. Trimming removed 2 bases from V and 6 bases from J; junction bases left unmatched: 6. Looked up from germline, CDR1 is SGHRS and CDR2 is YFSETQ. Drawing the rest from reference TRBV5-1 and TRBJ2-1, the complete variable domain is KAGVTQTPRYLIKTRGQQVTLSCSPISGHRSVSWYQQTPGQGLQFLFEYFSETQRNKGNFPGRFSGRQFSNSRSEMNVSTLELGDSALYLCASSLQGAEINEQFFGPGTRLTVL.

The chain is built from TRBV2 and TRBJ1-2; weak D call: TRBD1 (5 bases). Trimming left V 8 bases short and J 7 bases short, with 20 bases between. This CDR3 is 14 amino acids long. Germline assignment: CDR1 SNHLY and CDR2 FYNNEI. The CDR3: CASYLGGDGSGYTF. The CDR3 DNA sequence: TGTGCCAGCTATCTAGGAGGGGACGGGAGTGGCTACACCTTC.

This chain links TRBV7-9 with TRBJ2-1; perhaps TRBD2 as D (6 bases). The V gene's germline CDR1 is SEHNR and CDR2 FQNEAQ (reference sequence). V gave up 5 bases and J gave up 8 bases, with 16 bases separating them. CDR3 length equals 14 residues. The DNA for the CDR3 is TGTGCCAGCAGCCTCGGGGGAGCCCCCTATGAGCAGTTCTTC. It translates to CASSLGGAPYEQFF.

The V call is TRBV7-2, the J call TRBJ1-2; 7 bases match TRBD1. Unmatched junction bases numbered 10, after V lost 7 bases and J lost 2 bases. Germline assignment: CDR1 SGHTA and CDR2 FQGNSA. The CDR3 sequence is 15 residues long. CDR3 residues: CASTPGAGGNYGYTF. DNA of the CDR3: TGTGCCAGCACCCCTGGCGCAGGGGGAAACTATGGCTACACCTTC. The full variable domain, completed using reference TRBV7-2 and TRBJ1-2, is GAGVSQSPSNKVTEKGKDVELRCDPISGHTALYWYRQSLGQGLEFLIYFQGNSAPDKSGLPSDRFSAERTGGSVSTLTIQRTQQEDSAVYLCASTPGAGGNYGYTFGSGTRLTVV.

The chain joins TRBV4-1 to TRBJ2-6; D might be TRBD2 (6 bases). The CDR3 length is 16 residues. The V and J ends lost 1 base and 0 bases respectively, with 7 bases between them. In germline, CDR1 is MGHRA, CDR2 YSYEKL. The CDR3 loop reads CASSQVGGSGANVLTF. DNA for the CDR3: TGCGCCAGCAGCCAAGTGGGGGGCTCTGGGGCCAACGTCCTGACTTTC.

The V gene is TRBV29-1, the J gene TRBJ1-3, with unresolved D. V gave up 5 bases and J gave up 3 bases, with 8 bases separating them. The CDR3 runs to 12 residues. The germline CDR1 and CDR2 sequences are SQVTM and ANQGSEA. CDR3 in amino acids: CSVLVFGNTIYF. The CDR3 region has the DNA TGCAGCGTTTTGGTATTTGGAAACACCATATATTTT.

The gene calls are TRBV10-2 and TRBJ1-1; tentative D call: TRBD1 (5 bases). V gave up 8 bases and J gave up 5 bases, with 15 bases separating them. The CDR3 is 13 amino acids. CDR1 is WSHSY, CDR2 SAAADI, per germline. The CDR3 loop is CASGATVITEAFF. CDR3 bases: TGCGCCAGCGGAGCGACAGTCATTACTGAAGCTTTCTTT.

The chain joins TRBV6-5 to TRBJ2-1; a possible D gene is TRBD2 (5 bases). Germline CDR1 MNHEY, CDR2 SVGAGI. This CDR3 has 14 amino acids. The V end lost 5 bases, the J end lost 6 bases, and 14 bases lay between the germline ends. The CDR3 coding sequence is TGTGCCAGCAGTACCAAATTCGAGGGCAATGAGCAGTTCTTC. Encoded protein: CASSTKFEGNEQFF.

The V call is TRBV6-2 or TRBV6-3, the J call TRBJ2-7, with D perhaps TRBD1 or TRBD2 (5 bases each). CDR3 size: 15 residues. V was pared by 4 bases and J by 5 bases, with 18 bases between. Germline assignment: CDR1 MNHEY and CDR2 SVGEGT. The CDR3 DNA sequence: TGTGCCAGCAGTTTCCGGGACGGTGGTATGGACGAGCAGTACTTC. It specifies CASSFRDGGMDEQYF.

The chain uses TRBV4-3 and TRBJ2-5; weak D call: TRBD2 (6 bases). The V gene lost 2 bases and the J gene lost 5 bases, with 12 bases spanning the gap. The CDR3 extends over 14 amino acids. CDR1 and CDR2 from the germline V gene are LGHNA and YSLEER. CDR3: CASSQRVEGETQYF. The CDR3 DNA reads as TGCGCCAGCAGCCAACGAGTGGAGGGGGAGACCCAGTACTTC.

The gene calls are TRBV11-2 and TRBJ2-1; the D gene is possibly TRBD2 (7 bases). Trimming stripped 5 bases from V and 2 bases from J, with 13 bases between. The CDR3 is 15 residues long. CDR1 and CDR2 (germline): SGHAT, FQNNGV. The CDR3 loop reads CASSPLRGPYNEQFF. For the CDR3, the DNA is TGTGCCAGCAGCCCCTTGCGGGGGCCCTACAATGAGCAGTTCTTC.

V and J are TRBV25-1 and TRBJ1-1; D remains unclear. This CDR3 has 12 amino acids. Germline V gives CDR1 MGHDK, CDR2 SYGVNS. V shed 5 bases and J shed 8 bases, with 12 bases lying between them. The CDR3 sequence is CASSTGFGEAFF. DNA for the CDR3: TGTGCCAGCAGTACCGGTTTTGGGGAAGCTTTCTTT.

J is TRBJ1-1 and V is TRBV5-5; 7 positions match TRBD1. The CDR3 spans 14 residues. Germline V gene data show CDR1 as SGHKS and CDR2 as YYEKEE (reference sequence). V gave up 4 bases and J gave up 0 bases; unmatched junction bases: 3. The CDR3 region has the DNA TGTGCCAGCAGCAAACAGGGGATGAACACTGAAGCTTTCTTT. Protein: CASSKQGMNTEAFF.

Only a few counts were recorded for this clone. The CDR3 sequence is CATSSRGGRETQYF. The CDR3 DNA is TGTGCCACCAGTTCACGAGGGGGGCGGGAGACCCAGTACTTC. V is TRBV15 and J is TRBJ2-5; D is tentatively TRBD1 or TRBD2 (6 bases each). The CDR3 extends over 14 amino acids. Between the trimmed V and J ends, which lost 6 bases and 5 bases, there was a span of 16 bases. Germline loops: CDR1 LNHNV, CDR2 YYDKDF (reference sequence). Combining the CDR3 with reference TRBV15 and TRBJ2-5 gives the whole variable domain DAMVIQNPRYQVTQFGKPVTLSCSQTLNHNVMYWYQQKSSQAPKLLFHYYDKDFNNEADTPDNFQSRRPNTSFCFLDIRSPGLGDTAMYLCATSSRGGRETQYFGPGTRLLVL.

The J gene is TRBJ1-1, the V gene TRBV7-2; weak D call: TRBD1 (5 bases). This CDR3 has 15 residues. V was cut by 4 bases and J by 0 bases, with 12 bases left in between. Germline lookup yields CDR1 SGHTA and CDR2 FQGNSA. CDR3 residues: CASSSRAGMNTEAFF. Written as DNA, the CDR3 is TGTGCCAGCAGCTCGCGGGCAGGGATGAACACTGAAGCTTTCTTT.

The V call is TRBV4-2, the J call TRBJ1-4; D gene uncertain. The CDR3 has 14 amino acids. The V and J ends lost 0 bases and 5 bases respectively, with 7 bases between them. From germline, CDR1 is LGHNA and CDR2 YNFKEQ. The CDR3 loop is CASSQDGGNEKLFF. CDR3 nucleotide sequence: TGTGCCAGCAGCCAAGATGGAGGGAATGAAAAACTGTTTTTT.

The chain couples TRBV7-9 to TRBJ1-1, with a weak D call TRBD1 (6 bases). V lost 4 bases to trimming and J lost 1 base, with 13 bases between them. The germline V gene encodes CDR1 SEHNR and CDR2 FQNEAQ (reference sequence). The CDR3 spans 15 residues. Here the CDR3 DNA reads TGTGCCAGCAGCTCCTCCGGGACAACGAACACTGAAGCTTTCTTT. Protein sequence: CASSSSGTTNTEAFF. Supplemented by reference TRBV7-9 and TRBJ1-1, the full variable domain reads DTGVSQNPRHKITKRGQNVTFRCDPISEHNRLYWYRQTLGQGPEFLTYFQNEAQLEKSRLLSDRFSAERPKGSFSTLEIQRTEQGDSAMYLCASSSSGTTNTEAFFGQGTRLTVV.

The genes are TRBV29-1 and TRBJ1-1, with no clear D. Germline lookup yields CDR1 SQVTM and CDR2 ANQGSEA. Trimming removed 6 bases from V and 0 bases from J, with 14 bases in between. The CDR3 sequence is 14 residues long. CDR3 loop: CSVTRSGVNTEAFF. For the CDR3, the DNA is TGCAGCGTCACAAGGAGTGGTGTGAACACTGAAGCTTTCTTT.

The chain couples TRBV20-1 to TRBJ2-3; the D is unclear. Germline assignment: CDR1 DFQATT and CDR2 SNEGSKA (reference sequence). Trimming stripped 3 bases from V and 1 base from J, with 2 bases between. The CDR3 is 11 amino acids. The CDR3 DNA is TGCAGTGCTAGCGGCACAGATACGCAGTATTTT. This sequence encodes CSASGTDTQYF.

The chain employs TRBV11-2 and TRBJ1-6; TRBD1 matches at 7 bases. The germline gives CDR1 SGHAT, CDR2 FQNNGV. This CDR3 has 13 residues. V lost 8 bases and J lost 6; bases outside the gene matches: 4. CDR3 loop: CASGRDSNSPLHF. The CDR3, as DNA: TGTGCCAGCGGGCGGGACAGTAATTCACCCCTCCACTTT.

V is TRBV5-6 and J is TRBJ1-6, with 11 bases lining up with TRBD1. The germline CDR1 and CDR2 sequences are SGHDT and YYEEEE. The junction had 10 bases not matched to a gene; V was cut back by 4 bases and J by 10 bases. The CDR3 has 16 amino acids. CDR3 sequence: CASSTGTGGKGSPLHF. DNA of the CDR3: TGTGCCAGCAGCACCGGGACAGGGGGGAAAGGGTCACCCCTCCACTTT.

In nucleotides, the CDR3 is TGTGCCAGCAGTGGTTTTCGGATGAACACTGAAGCTTTCTTT. This sequence encodes CASSGFRMNTEAFF. The chain carries TRBV6-2 or TRBV6-3 and TRBJ1-1; D remains ambiguous. V was clipped by 5 bases and J by 0 bases, with 10 bases between them. CDR1 and CDR2 (germline): MNHEY, SVGEGT. This CDR3 spans 14 amino acids.

This chain uses TRBV15 with TRBJ1-3; 8 bases are a match to TRBD1. Trimming at V came to 5 bases and at J to 2 bases, leaving 5 bases not matched to a gene. Germline CDR1 LNHNV, CDR2 YYDKDF (reference sequence). This CDR3 spans 15 amino acids. This CDR3 is CATSGGTGPGNTIYF. In nucleotides, the CDR3 is TGTGCCACCAGCGGTGGGACAGGTCCTGGAAACACCATATATTTT. The variable domain in full, completed from reference TRBV15 and TRBJ1-3, reads DAMVIQNPRYQVTQFGKPVTLSCSQTLNHNVMYWYQQKSSQAPKLLFHYYDKDFNNEADTPDNFQSRRPNTSFCFLDIRSPGLGDTAMYLCATSGGTGPGNTIYFGEGSWLTVV.

The rearrangement links TRBV29-1 to TRBJ1-1; D is unresolved. This CDR3 spans 13 amino acids. V lost 7 bases to trimming and J lost 5 bases, with 17 bases between them. Germline CDR1 is SQVTM and CDR2 is ANQGSEA. This chain's CDR3 is CSAQGPERTEAFF. CDR3 nucleotides: TGCAGCGCACAAGGGCCTGAGCGGACTGAAGCTTTCTTT.

This chain uses TRBV2 with TRBJ1-5; 8 positions agree with TRBD1. V dropped 4 bases and J dropped 13; count of bases not matched to a gene: 3. This CDR3 is 11 amino acids long. The germline gives CDR1 SNHLY, CDR2 FYNNEI. The CDR3 DNA reads as TGTGCCAGCAGTGGGCGGGACAGGCAGCATTTT. Translating it yields CASSGRDRQHF.

The V gene is TRBV6-8, the J gene TRBJ2-1; TRBD2 is a possible D gene (6 bases). Trimming removed 3 bases from V and 9 bases from J, with 12 bases in between. The germline CDR1 and CDR2 sequences are MNHGY and SAAAGT. This CDR3 spans 13 amino acids. CDR3 DNA: TGTGCCAGCAGTTATCGGAGGGAGGCTGAGCAGTTCTTC. Translating gives CASSYRREAEQFF.

The CDR3 spells CASKSGVGANVLTF. CDR3 sequence (DNA): TGCGCCAGCAAGAGTGGGGTGGGGGCCAACGTCCTGACTTTC. This chain connects TRBV5-1 to TRBJ2-6; D is unresolved. There are 14 residues in the CDR3. V lost 6 bases, J lost 4 bases, and 11 bases lay in between. The germline V gene encodes CDR1 SGHRS and CDR2 YFSETQ.

This clone has a single count. An end of the junction does not agree with germline; a read error may underlie this. V is TRBV28 and J is TRBJ1-2; maybe TRBD1 (5 bases). Germline loops: CDR1 MDHEN, CDR2 SYDVKM. This CDR3 has 14 amino acids. This chain's CDR3 is CASSPLGGGYGCTF. The CDR3 DNA reads as TGTGCCAGCAGTCCCCTTGGGGGAGGCTATGGCTGCACCTTC.

This clone was seen just once. The genes are TRBV9 and TRBJ2-1, with TRBD2 matching over 8 bases. Trimming removed 0 bases from V and 9 bases from J; junction bases left unmatched: 8. The germline gives CDR1 SGDLS, CDR2 YYNGEE. The CDR3 covers 15 residues. The CDR3 DNA sequence: TGTGCCAGCAGCGTAGGGATAGCGGGGTACGTTGAGCAGTTCTTC. It translates to CASSVGIAGYVEQFF.

The chain links TRBV19 to TRBJ1-4, with D unclear. Per germline, CDR1 LNHDA and CDR2 SQIVND (reference sequence). Trimming cost V 8 bases and J 7 bases, with 14 bases left between them. This CDR3 region has 13 residues. The CDR3 region has the DNA TGTGCCAGTCGGGAAGGACGCGGTGAAAAACTGTTTTTT. Its translation is CASREGRGEKLFF.